These T cell receptor beta chains were read from a single sample in a study of shared clonotypes between healthy human individuals. TCRdb's copy holds only in-frame clones and misses some; the assay was immunoSEQ multiplex PCR. The sample shows 950,000 to 1,100,000 clones, around 74% of them seen only once. The sequenced material came from memory CD4+ T cells sorted from blood. The receptors originated from a young man in good health. The CDR3 runs from the conserved cysteine through the conserved F or W. Fields, in order: V gene, J gene, CDR3 protein.

>TRBV5-1|TRBJ2-7
CASSLGSIGGYEQYF
>TRBV19|TRBJ1-1
CASTQGPEAFF
>TRBV5-1|TRBJ1-1
CASSLAGQPKEAFF
>TRBV6-5|TRBJ1-5
CASSEGFNQPQHF
>TRBV4-1|TRBJ1-3
CASSFQGGGGNTIYF
>TRBV6-1|TRBJ2-7
CASSEGRGGQYF
>TRBV28|TRBJ1-1
CASSYQDRGGTEAFF
>TRBV15|TRBJ2-3
CATSRERGAGWTDTQYF
>TRBV10-3|TRBJ2-7
CAISPEASLYEQYF
>TRBV5-5|TRBJ2-7
CASSLEYEQYF
>TRBV11-2|TRBJ2-5
CASSTIQGIGETQYF
>TRBV7-2|TRBJ2-4
CASSLFDIQYF
>TRBV2|TRBJ2-3
CASSGQGTDTQYF
>TRBV25-1|TRBJ2-7
CATGLAGGTYEQYF
>TRBV30|TRBJ1-1
CAWSVQTTEAFF
>TRBV10-3|TRBJ2-2
CAITQDGTSGELFF
>TRBV19|TRBJ1-1
CASSRDRDATEAFF
>TRBV6-1|TRBJ1-6
CASRSTGWNSPLHF
>TRBV7-2|TRBJ2-4
CASSLVKNIQYF
>TRBV11-2|TRBJ2-7
CASSLGRDRFHEQYF
>TRBV18|TRBJ1-1
CASSGVMNTEAFF
>TRBV6-5|TRBJ2-7
CASSFNRGHEQYF
>TRBV19|TRBJ2-2
CASSSPRGRALGAGELFF
>TRBV15|TRBJ2-5
CATSRDGGKETQYF
>TRBV30|TRBJ2-3
CAWSVGQTDTQYF
>TRBV5-1|TRBJ2-7
CASSWDRAYEQYF
>TRBV9|TRBJ1-4
CASSARGGGGEKLFF
>TRBV29-1|TRBJ2-2
CSVESQGNTGELFF
>TRBV19|TRBJ1-3
CAIGSGTGSSSGNTIYF
>TRBV2|TRBJ2-3
CASISDRASTDTQYF
>TRBV19|TRBJ2-4
CASSGSGRLENIQYF
>TRBV18|TRBJ2-2
CASSPANTGELFF
>TRBV7-2|TRBJ2-6
CASSAAGGGPKGANVLTF
>TRBV2|TRBJ2-2
CASRGQSNTGELFF
>TRBV7-2|TRBJ2-7
CASSWDRNSYEQYF
>TRBV19|TRBJ1-4
CASSSISPGHKNEKLFF
>TRBV19|TRBJ2-1
CASSPLAGGPGTQFF
>TRBV6-1|TRBJ2-5
CASGERGPQETQYF
>TRBV27|TRBJ2-5
CASSLGFSLTKQETQYF
>TRBV7-2|TRBJ2-7
CASRGSGGHEQYF
>TRBV6-6|TRBJ1-1
CASRAAPVSTEAFF
>TRBV7-2|TRBJ2-1
CASSFQGGTSGRNEQFF
>TRBV5-1|TRBJ1-3
CASSTDSLSGNTIYF
>TRBV5-1|TRBJ2-3
CASSLALGGDSTDTQYF
>TRBV7-7|TRBJ2-3
CASSLKAGLGDTQYF
>TRBV4-3|TRBJ2-3
CASSQGQGGYTQYF
>TRBV25-1|TRBJ2-5
CASRRGAQETQYF
>TRBV6-1|TRBJ2-2
CASSAKIAGGKATGELFF
>TRBV6-5|TRBJ1-2
CASSYTRQNYGYTF
>TRBV28|TRBJ1-3
CASSLLASISGNTIYF
>TRBV5-5|TRBJ2-3
CASSLERARDTQYF
>TRBV28|TRBJ1-5
CASSGGPVQPQHF
>TRBV4-3|TRBJ2-3
CASSQVPWGGADTQYF
>TRBV7-2|TRBJ2-4
CASSSNLAKNIQYF
>TRBV28|TRBJ1-5
CASSSPTGVSNQPQHF
>TRBV2|TRBJ2-5
CASRRVETQYF
>TRBV5-1|TRBJ1-6
CASSKTQPGDSPLHF